A single sample gave rise to the 2 T cell receptor beta chains below, sequenced in a study of T cells after yellow fever vaccination. TCRdb used MiXCR to reprocess the 5' RACE reads, holding one entry per CDR3 protein. The sample has a few hundred thousand distinct CDR3 sequences; approximately 4.2% are singletons. This sample comprised PBMCs, obtained 5 days after the yellow fever booster vaccination. Source of these receptors: a young man who received the YFV17D yellow fever vaccine.

The rearrangement uses TRBV7-9 and TRBJ1-1; tentatively, D is TRBD1 (5 bases). Germline CDR1 reads SEHNR; CDR2 reads FQNEAQ (reference sequence). V lost 6 bases, J lost 1 base, and 9 bases lay in between. The CDR3 totals 13 residues. DNA of the CDR3: TGTGCCAGCAGATCTACAGGGAACACTGAAGCTTTCTTT. Amino acids: CASRSTGNTEAFF. The full variable domain, rest sourced from reference TRBV7-9 and TRBJ1-1, is DTGVSQNPRHKITKRGQNVTFRCDPISEHNRLYWYRQTLGQGPEFLTYFQNEAQLEKSRLLSDRFSAERPKGSFSTLEIQRTEQGDSAMYLCASRSTGNTEAFFGQGTRLTVV.

This clonotype was found many times. The V gene is TRBV6-6, the J gene TRBJ2-3; tentative D call: TRBD2 (6 bases). Germline V gene lookup returns CDR1 MNHNY and CDR2 SVGAGI (reference sequence). The CDR3 runs to 15 residues. The germline V and J ends were trimmed by 6 bases and 4 bases, with 17 bases remaining between them. The CDR3 DNA is TGTGCCAGCAGACTTAGCGGCACCGGCGCAGATACGCAGTATTTT. Translation: CASRLSGTGADTQYF.